The 7 T cell receptor beta chains listed next were all sequenced from one sample in a study of T-cell reconstitution after alpha-beta-depleted transplantation in children listed by TCRdb under 2016. Read against the paper, the sample's treatment or condition label means: allogeneic hematopoietic cell transplantation with graft depleted of TCRalphabeta T cells and CD19 B cells. Libraries were constructed by PCR. The listed sequencing device is Illumina HiSeq 2500. TCR library preparation used molecular barcoding, with unique molecular identifiers applied to normalize quantification of the TCRbeta repertoire. TCRdb itself trimmed the public reads at Q25 with fastp, ran MiXCR and retained productive beta chains. Each entry merges the rows of one CDR3 protein and shows their most common DNA and genes. Present in this sample are just over 950,000 distinct CDR3 sequences, about 26% of which were seen just once. The ten biggest clones cover more than 25% of the sample.

The sequencing here drew on PBMCs, mostly from graft donor cells, taken 360 days after TCRalphabeta/CD19-depleted stem cell transplant. These receptors all stem from a boy in the first two years of life who had a stem cell transplant for SCID, so the T cells may come from the graft donor.

The chain carries TRBV6-6 and TRBJ2-7, with D uncertain. The CDR3 is 13 amino acids. V lost 1 base, J lost 4 bases, and 8 bases lay in between. Germline V gives CDR1 MNHNY, CDR2 SVGAGI (reference sequence). CDR3: CASSYLGKYEQYF. As DNA, the CDR3 is TGTGCCAGCAGTTACTTAGGGAAATACGAGCAGTACTTC.

The chain combines TRBV7-3 with TRBJ2-5; TRBD2 matches at 11 bases. The V segment lost 5 bases and the J segment 5 bases; nucleotides outside the gene matches: 10. Germline lookup yields CDR1 SGHTA and CDR2 FQGTGA. The CDR3 spans 16 residues. In DNA, the CDR3 is TGTGCCAGCAGCCCATTAGCGGGGGGGCCTTGGGAGACCCAGTACTTC. Translated: CASSPLAGGPWETQYF.

This clonotype was observed a handful of times. The chain has TRBV29-1 and TRBJ2-1; TRBD1 matches at 8 bases. V shed 4 bases and J 6 bases; nucleotides not matched to a gene: 11. CDR1 is SQVTM, CDR2 ANQGSEA, per germline. The CDR3 loop spans 15 amino acids. The CDR3 protein is CSVGPLDREFNEQFF. The CDR3 DNA is TGCAGCGTTGGGCCTTTGGACAGGGAATTCAATGAGCAGTTCTTC.

The rearrangement uses TRBV10-3 and TRBJ2-3, with D tentatively TRBD2 (6 bases). This CDR3 is built from 14 residues. Germline CDR1 ENHRY, CDR2 SYGVKD. The V end was cut by 6 bases, the J end by 2 bases, with 12 bases between. CDR3: CAIRGGPNTDTQYF. CDR3 sequence (DNA): TGTGCCATCAGGGGGGGACCGAACACAGATACGCAGTATTTT.

The rearrangement links TRBV27 to TRBJ2-1, with D perhaps TRBD1 (6 bases). Germline CDR1 MNHEY, CDR2 SMNVEV (reference sequence). V lost 3 bases to trimming and J lost 0 bases, with 15 bases between them. The CDR3 totals 17 residues. The CDR3 sequence: CASSFWGQIASYNEQFF. In nucleotides, the CDR3 is TGTGCCAGCAGTTTTTGGGGGCAGATCGCCTCCTACAATGAGCAGTTCTTC.

The chain uses TRBV5-1 and TRBJ2-3; a weak D match, TRBD1 (5 bases). The CDR3 loop spans 16 amino acids. Germline V gives CDR1 SGHRS, CDR2 YFSETQ. Deletions cut 1 base from V and 0 bases from J, with 12 bases between. CDR3 nucleotide sequence: TGCGCCAGCAGCTTGAATCAGGGTGCTAGCACAGATACGCAGTATTTT. It specifies CASSLNQGASTDTQYF. The full variable domain, its missing parts supplied by reference TRBV5-1 and TRBJ2-3, is KAGVTQTPRYLIKTRGQQVTLSCSPISGHRSVSWYQQTPGQGLQFLFEYFSETQRNKGNFPGRFSGRQFSNSRSEMNVSTLELGDSALYLCASSLNQGASTDTQYFGPGTRLTVL.

This clonotype has a handful of counts. This chain uses TRBV5-1 with TRBJ1-4; no clear D. Germline lookup yields CDR1 SGHRS and CDR2 YFSETQ. The CDR3 is 14 amino acids. V was pared by 1 base and J by 8 bases, with 12 bases between. The CDR3 nucleotides are TGCGCCAGCAGCTTGCCCGGGGTAGACGAAAAACTGTTTTTT. It yields the protein CASSLPGVDEKLFF.